The 31 T cell receptor beta chains in this list originate from one sample, sequenced in a study of shared T cell receptors in the human thymus (dated by TCRdb to the early 2020s). The library was generated by the immunoSEQ multiplex PCR assay. TCRdb holds this immuneACCESS table with in-frame rearrangements only. Some clones are missing; in checked studies, unresolved V genes explain under half, and the rest has no known cause. This sample lists some 760,000 clones; roughly 88% were detected once. The ten largest clones represent over 0.008% of the sample. These data also formed part of another study, on human thymus T cells.

The sequenced sample was thymocytes. The receptors shown here come from a girl under two years old with a congenital heart defect. Donor details come from another sample of the same person, matched by shared clones.

CDR3 amino acids: CASSRQTGGGGTYNEQFF. The CDR3 region has the DNA TGTGCCAGCAGCCGTCAAACCGGAGGCGGGGGGACATACAATGAGCAGTTCTTC. The chain employs TRBV11-2 and TRBJ2-1; 8 bases map to TRBD2. Germline values: CDR1 SGHAT, CDR2 FQNNGV. The CDR3 extends over 18 amino acids. The trim removed 5 bases at V and 4 bases at J, leaving 16 bases unmatched.

The chain employs TRBV28 and TRBJ2-1, with 14 positions matching TRBD2. The CDR3 runs to 15 residues. V was pared by 6 bases and J by 7 bases, with 5 bases of the junction left unmatched. Per germline, CDR1 MDHEN and CDR2 SYDVKM. The CDR3 DNA reads as TGTGCCAGCAGCCTGACTAGCGGGGGGGCTAATGAGCAGTTCTTC. Protein product: CASSLTSGGANEQFF. The full variable domain, rest sourced from reference TRBV28 and TRBJ2-1, is DVKVTQSSRYLVKRTGEKVFLECVQDMDHENMFWYRQDPGLGLRLIYFSYDVKMKEKGDIPEGYSVSREKKERFSLILESASTNQTSMYLCASSLTSGGANEQFFGPGTRLTVL.

The chain uses TRBV19 and TRBJ1-6; D remains ambiguous. Trimming stripped 8 bases from V and 12 bases from J, with 17 bases between. This CDR3 is 13 amino acids long. Germline loops: CDR1 LNHDA, CDR2 SQIVND (reference sequence). The CDR3, as DNA: TGTGCCAGTCATTCGCGAGTACGGGGACCCCTCCACTTT. It codes for CASHSRVRGPLHF.

This clone was seen a single time. The chain couples TRBV6-5 to TRBJ1-5, with D tentatively TRBD1 (5 bases). The CDR3 extends over 14 amino acids. CDR1 is MNHEY, CDR2 SVGAGI, per germline. The V gene lost 5 bases and the J gene lost 0 bases, with 8 bases spanning the gap. The CDR3 sequence: CASSLQVSNQPQHF. CDR3 DNA: TGTGCCAGCAGTCTACAGGTTAGCAATCAGCCCCAGCATTTT.

The CDR3 reads CASSFVNSPLHF. The CDR3, as DNA: TGTGCCAGCAGTTTCGTTAATTCACCCCTCCACTTT. This chain connects TRBV27 to TRBJ1-6; no reliable D call. The CDR3 totals 12 residues. CDR1 and CDR2 from the germline V gene are MNHEY and SMNVEV (reference sequence). V shed 3 bases and J shed 6 bases, with 3 bases lying between them.

The chain carries TRBV6-6 and TRBJ1-1; 9 nucleotides align to TRBD1. The CDR3 has 14 amino acids. Germline V gene lookup returns CDR1 MNHNY and CDR2 SVGAGI (reference sequence). J gave up 1 base and V 6 bases, and 3 bases lay outside the gene matches. CDR3 sequence (DNA): TGTGCCAGCAGCGTACAGGGGGCGAACACTGAAGCTTTCTTT. Protein: CASSVQGANTEAFF.

V gene TRBV7-9 combines with J gene TRBJ2-1; 8 bases match TRBD2. The J segment lost 7 bases and the V segment lost 5 bases, leaving 10 bases of the junction unmatched. The CDR3 is 15 residues long. The germline V gene has CDR1 SEHNR and CDR2 FQNEAQ (reference sequence). CDR3 in DNA: TGTGCCAGCAGCGCAGACGGACTAGCACGGAATGAGCAGTTCTTC. As protein: CASSADGLARNEQFF.

The chain recombines TRBV7-9 with TRBJ1-2; 7 bases line up with TRBD1. This CDR3 spans 13 amino acids. V shed 4 bases, J shed 5 bases, and the junction held 4 bases outside the gene matches. Germline V gives CDR1 SEHNR, CDR2 FQNEAQ (reference sequence). CDR3 protein: CASSCRDRYGYTF. In nucleotides, the CDR3 is TGTGCCAGCAGCTGCCGGGACAGATATGGCTACACCTTC.

On this clone: A read error may produce the germline difference seen at one junction end. The genes are TRBV10-1 and TRBJ2-3; D is unresolved. From germline, CDR1 is WNHNN and CDR2 SYGVQD (reference sequence). The CDR3 covers 14 residues. The CDR3 DNA is TGCGCCAGCAGCGAGTATCAGGACACAGATACGCAGTATTTT. Translated, it gives CASSEYQDTDTQYF.

Here the CDR3 reads CASSLAPLYRGTEAFF. The CDR3 DNA is TGTGCCAGCAGTTTAGCCCCACTTTACAGGGGCACTGAAGCTTTCTTT. The chain is built from TRBV28 and TRBJ1-1; 7 bases align to TRBD1. Trimming at V came to 2 bases and at J to 4 bases, leaving 10 bases not matched to a gene. CDR1 MDHEN and CDR2 SYDVKM come from the germline V gene. The CDR3 runs to 16 residues.

The J gene is TRBJ1-2, the V gene TRBV30; weak D call: TRBD1 (6 bases). The germline V gene encodes CDR1 GTSNPN and CDR2 SVGIG (reference sequence). V lost 0 bases and J 12 bases, leaving 14 bases between the germline ends. CDR3 size: 12 residues. CDR3 sequence (DNA): TGTGCCTGGAGTGTGTCAGGACAGCGCCACACCTTC. Residues: CAWSVSGQRHTF.

This clone came up a few times. The chain carries TRBV5-6 and TRBJ1-2; TRBD1 agrees at 8 bases. The CDR3 is made up of 15 amino acids. Germline V gene sequence: CDR1 SGHDT, CDR2 YYEEEE. Germline trimming cut 3 bases from V and 6 bases from J; bases unmatched to any gene: 10. The CDR3 reads CASSSPPTGVHGYTF. The CDR3 DNA reads TGTGCCAGCAGCTCACCACCGACAGGGGTTCATGGCTACACCTTC.

This chain uses TRBV27 with TRBJ1-1, with 7 bases matching TRBD1. Germline V gene lookup returns CDR1 MNHEY and CDR2 SMNVEV (reference sequence). The V gene end was trimmed by 2 bases and the J gene end by 4 bases; junction bases not matched to a gene: 4. The CDR3 sequence is 14 residues long. CDR3 in amino acids: CASSLDRVGTEAFF. The DNA of the CDR3 is TGTGCCAGCAGTTTAGACAGGGTGGGCACTGAAGCTTTCTTT.

The chain recombines TRBV6-1 with TRBJ1-2; TRBD1 aligns across 8 bases. Losses at the gene ends were 4 bases for V and 2 bases for J; bases not matched to a gene: 9. The CDR3 loop spans 16 amino acids. Germline V gene lookup returns CDR1 MNHNS and CDR2 SASEGT. The CDR3 DNA sequence: TGTGCCAGCAGTGTCCCAGGGGGCGCGGGGAACTATGGCTACACCTTC. Its protein product is CASSVPGGAGNYGYTF.

A note on this clone: At the DNA level, this CDR3 is encoded by other sequences in the same sample as well. The chain couples TRBV5-1 to TRBJ2-7; possibly TRBD2 for D (6 bases). The CDR3 runs to 16 residues. The ends were cut back, 1 base at V and 3 bases at J, with 17 bases in the middle. The germline CDR1 and CDR2 sequences are SGHRS and YFSETQ. CDR3 sequence (DNA): TGCGCCAGCAGCTTGACGGGAGTGGGCACACACTACGAGCAGTACTTC. This gives the protein CASSLTGVGTHYEQYF.

There are a few counts of this clone. The rearrangement links TRBV4-3 to TRBJ1-1; possibly TRBD1 for D (6 bases). This CDR3 has 17 residues. The V end was cut by 4 bases, the J end by 0 bases, with 18 bases between. Germline-derived CDR1 and CDR2 are LGHNA and YSLEER. CDR3 region: CASSPIFFHRVNTEAFF. DNA for the CDR3: TGCGCCAGCAGCCCGATTTTTTTTCACAGGGTGAACACTGAAGCTTTCTTT.

The genes are TRBV11-2 and TRBJ1-6; 8 bases align to TRBD1. The CDR3 runs 17 residues. V shed 0 bases and J 7 bases; nucleotides not matched to a gene: 8. Germline loops: CDR1 SGHAT, CDR2 FQNNGV. As DNA, the CDR3 is TGTGCCAGCAGCTTAGATGCCCGGACAGGGAGAAATTCACCCCTCCACTTT. Translating gives CASSLDARTGRNSPLHF.

The chain couples TRBV5-1 to TRBJ2-7, with a tentative D call TRBD1 (6 bases). Per the germline V gene, CDR1 is SGHRS and CDR2 is YFSETQ. Trimming stripped 4 bases from V and 9 bases from J, with 11 bases between. This CDR3 contains 11 residues. CDR3 loop: CASSQGQLQYF. In DNA form, the CDR3 reads TGCGCCAGCAGCCAAGGACAGCTGCAGTACTTC.

The rearrangement joins TRBV29-1 to TRBJ2-1, with TRBD2 identical over 12 bases. Losses at the gene ends were 4 bases for V and 8 bases for J; bases not matched to a gene: 6. CDR1 SQVTM and CDR2 ANQGSEA come from the germline V gene. The CDR3 totals 14 residues. The CDR3 bases are TGCAGCGTTGTTGCTAGCGGGGGGGCAGATGAGCAGTTCTTC. As protein: CSVVASGGADEQFF.

V is TRBV14 and J is TRBJ1-4; a weak D match, TRBD1 (5 bases). The CDR3 runs to 19 residues. Germline values: CDR1 SGHDN, CDR2 FVKESK. V lost 0 bases and J lost 5, with 22 bases in between. The CDR3 sequence: CASSQDVLEGPETNEKLFF. The CDR3 nucleotides read TGTGCCAGCAGCCAAGATGTTTTGGAGGGGCCGGAGACAAATGAAAAACTGTTTTTT.

The chain couples TRBV4-1 to TRBJ1-5; 7 bases match TRBD1. The germline CDR1 and CDR2 sequences are MGHRA and YSYEKL. The trim removed 1 base at V and 6 bases at J, leaving 6 bases unmatched. The CDR3 loop spans 15 amino acids. The CDR3 here is CASSQGEGGGQPQHF. CDR3 DNA sequence: TGCGCCAGCAGCCAAGGGGAAGGGGGCGGTCAGCCCCAGCATTTT.

The J gene is TRBJ1-5, the V gene TRBV6-5, with 8 bases lining up with TRBD1. Germline values: CDR1 MNHEY, CDR2 SVGAGI. The CDR3 totals 15 residues. V trimming: 5 bases; J trimming: 5 bases; junction bases outside the gene matches: 8. CDR3 nucleotide sequence: TGTGCCAGCAGTCAATCAAACAGGGGGGATCAGCCCCAGCATTTT. Its protein is CASSQSNRGDQPQHF.

This clone was observed once. This chain connects TRBV19 to TRBJ2-2, with a weak D call TRBD1 (5 bases). Germline V gives CDR1 LNHDA, CDR2 SQIVND (reference sequence). The CDR3 is 16 residues long. The V and J ends lost 5 bases and 7 bases respectively, with 20 bases between them. The CDR3 sequence: CASSRQRKPRGGELFF. CDR3 nucleotide sequence: TGTGCCAGTAGTCGACAAAGGAAGCCTAGGGGCGGGGAGCTGTTTTTT.

The CDR3 nucleotides read TGTGCCAGCAGCCCGAGGGGCAGGGGTGACCGTGTGAACACTGAAGCTTTCTTT. As protein: CASSPRGRGDRVNTEAFF. The V gene is TRBV13, the J gene TRBJ1-1, with D possibly TRBD1 on 6 matching bases. Trimming shortened V by 5 bases and J by 0 bases, and 22 bases separated the two germline ends. CDR1 is PRHDT and CDR2 is FYEKMQ in the germline V gene (reference sequence). This CDR3 region has 18 residues.

This chain uses TRBV28 with TRBJ2-7, with D possibly matching TRBD1 (6 bases). CDR3 size: 13 residues. V was clipped by 3 bases and J by 5 bases, with 11 bases between them. Germline CDR1 and CDR2: MDHEN and SYDVKM. The CDR3: CASSFRGENEQYF. CDR3 bases: TGTGCCAGCAGTTTCAGGGGCGAGAACGAGCAGTACTTC.

This clone was found once. This sequence joins TRBV27 and TRBJ1-1; TRBD1 matches at 12 bases. V lost 7 bases and J lost 1; bases outside the gene matches: 13. The germline V gene has CDR1 MNHEY and CDR2 SMNVEV (reference sequence). The CDR3 consists of 18 residues. The CDR3 region has the DNA TGTGCCAGCAATTTTTTAACCGGGACAGGGGGCGCGAACACTGAAGCTTTCTTT. The encoded protein is CASNFLTGTGGANTEAFF.

This sequence joins TRBV27 and TRBJ2-7; D not resolved. V was trimmed by 2 bases and J by 7 bases, leaving 12 bases between them. The CDR3 is 13 amino acids. Germline CDR1 reads MNHEY; CDR2 reads SMNVEV (reference sequence). The CDR3 here is CASSLSLPGEQYF. CDR3 bases: TGTGCCAGCAGTTTAAGTTTGCCGGGTGAGCAGTACTTC.

The chain joins TRBV7-9 to TRBJ1-1, with 7 bases matching TRBD1. Germline assignment: CDR1 SEHNR and CDR2 FQNEAQ (reference sequence). The CDR3 loop spans 15 amino acids. Trimming at V came to 5 bases and at J to 5 bases, leaving 11 bases not matched to a gene. The CDR3 region is CASSILTGVETEAFF. In DNA, the CDR3 is TGTGCCAGCAGCATCCTAACAGGGGTCGAAACTGAAGCTTTCTTT.

This clone has more than one count but fewer than ten. The chain couples TRBV29-1 to TRBJ1-1; D may be TRBD1 (6 bases). CDR1 and CDR2 (germline): SQVTM, ANQGSEA. The V end was cut by 4 bases, the J end by 2 bases, with 14 bases between. This CDR3 is built from 14 residues. CDR3 DNA: TGCAGCGTTGGGGTCGGGGGGCTTAACACTGAAGCTTTCTTT. Its protein product is CSVGVGGLNTEAFF.

The CDR3 DNA follows: TGCGCCAGCAGTGAGTCGAAGCGGGGACGTTACAATGAGCAGTTCTTC. Protein sequence: CASSESKRGRYNEQFF. V usage is TRBV10-1 and J usage is TRBJ2-1; 7 nucleotides line up with TRBD2. Germline assignment: CDR1 WNHNN and CDR2 SYGVQD (reference sequence). The CDR3 is 16 residues long. J gave up 4 bases and V 0 bases, and 6 bases lay outside the gene matches.

This clone was seen a handful of times. The chain uses TRBV4-1 and TRBJ1-3; D may be TRBD1 (5 bases). V lost 5 bases to trimming and J lost 8 bases, with 10 bases between them. The CDR3 is 12 residues long. Germline values: CDR1 MGHRA, CDR2 YSYEKL. The CDR3 loop is CASSLRGDTIYF. The CDR3 bases are TGCGCCAGCAGCTTGCGGGGGGACACCATATATTTT.